Listed below are T cell receptor beta chains from one sample, sequenced in a study. TCRdb used MiXCR to reprocess the reads, holding one entry per CDR3 protein. The sample holds about 15,000 distinct CDR3 sequences; about 30% are singletons and the top ten take roughly 16%. The specimen sequenced was blood. The receptors were sampled from a human donor. Each CDR3 is given with its conserved first and last residue. A D gene is named only where the DNA matches it firmly. Rows give clone size only sometimes, using once, few, many, or a class for an expanded clone.

V gene	D gene	J gene	clone size	CDR3 protein	CDR3 DNA
TRBV11-1	.	TRBJ2-1	.	CASSLALASTDTQFF	TGTGCCAGCAGCTTAGCGCTGGCTAGCACAGATACGCAGTTCTTC
TRBV4-2	.	TRBJ2-7	many	CASSQEAAVQYF	TGTGCCAGCAGCCAAGAAGCGGCGGTTCAGTACTTC
TRBV5-1	TRBD1	TRBJ1-1	many	CASSLGGASTGVRTEAFF	TGCGCCAGCAGCTTGGGGGGTGCGTCGACAGGGGTGCGCACTGAAGCTTTCTTT
TRBV14	.	TRBJ2-1	medium-sized	CASSQGQVVWGNEQFF	TGTGCCAGCAGCCAAGGTCAAGTGGTTTGGGGCAATGAGCAGTTCTTC
TRBV4-2	TRBD2	TRBJ2-3	few	CASSQGGLADTQYF	TGTGCCAGCAGCCAAGGGGGACTAGCAGATACGCAGTATTTT
TRBV29-1	.	TRBJ2-4	medium-sized	CSVQPRLAKNIQYF	TGCAGCGTCCAACCCAGGCTAGCCAAAAACATTCAGTACTTC
TRBV6-2/TRBV6-3	.	TRBJ2-3	few	CASSSISGRHGGPQGTDTQYF	TGTGCCAGCAGTTCGATAAGCGGCCGCCATGGAGGGCCGCAAGGCACAGATACGCAGTATTTT
TRBV29-1	TRBD2	TRBJ2-7	.	CSVRLAAYEQYF	TGCAGCGTAAGACTAGCAGCCTACGAGCAGTACTTC
TRBV14	.	TRBJ2-3	medium-sized	CASSQSWDTQYF	TGTGCCAGCAGCCAGTCCTGGGATACGCAGTATTTT
TRBV4-3	TRBD1	TRBJ1-1	many	CASSPHRGEGGTTEAFF	TGCGCCAGCAGCCCCCACAGGGGCGAAGGTGGTACTACTGAAGCTTTCTTT
TRBV30	TRBD2	TRBJ2-1	medium-sized	CALAGYNEQFF	TGTGCCCTAGCGGGGTACAATGAGCAGTTCTTC
TRBV14	TRBD1	TRBJ2-2	.	CASSPLWGQSNTGELFF	TGTGCCAGCAGCCCCTTATGGGGACAGTCGAACACCGGGGAGCTGTTTTTT
TRBV29-1	TRBD1	TRBJ1-4	many	CSGGQAQEKLFF	TGCAGCGGAGGACAGGCGCAGGAAAAACTGTTTTTT
TRBV4-3	TRBD1	TRBJ1-1	many	CASSQARTGVEAEAFF	TGCGCCAGCAGCCAAGCCCGGACAGGGGTTGAGGCTGAAGCTTTCTTT
TRBV4-2	.	TRBJ2-3	few	CASSLRSGLTDTQYF	TGTGCCAGCAGCCTAAGGAGTGGGCTAACAGATACGCAGTATTTT
TRBV20-1	TRBD2	TRBJ2-1	once	CSARPRTSGDNEQFF	TGCAGTGCTAGACCGCGGACTAGTGGGGACAATGAGCAGTTCTTC